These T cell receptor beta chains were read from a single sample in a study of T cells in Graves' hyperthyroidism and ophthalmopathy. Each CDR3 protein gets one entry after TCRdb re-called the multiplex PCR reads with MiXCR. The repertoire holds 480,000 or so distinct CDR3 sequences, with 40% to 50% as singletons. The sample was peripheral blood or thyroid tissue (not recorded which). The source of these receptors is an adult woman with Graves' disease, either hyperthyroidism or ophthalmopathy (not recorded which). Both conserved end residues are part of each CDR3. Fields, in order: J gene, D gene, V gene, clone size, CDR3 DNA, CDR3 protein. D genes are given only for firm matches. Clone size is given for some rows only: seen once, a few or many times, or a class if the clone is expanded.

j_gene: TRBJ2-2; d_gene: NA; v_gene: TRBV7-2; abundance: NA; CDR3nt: TGTGCCAGCAGTATGGAGGGGACCGGGGAGCTGTTTTTT; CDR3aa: CASSMEGTGELFF
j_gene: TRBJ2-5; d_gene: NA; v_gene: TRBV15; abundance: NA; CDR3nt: TGTGCCACCAGCAGAGATCGGGTCGGAAGGCAAGAGACCCAGTACTTC; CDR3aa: CATSRDRVGRQETQYF
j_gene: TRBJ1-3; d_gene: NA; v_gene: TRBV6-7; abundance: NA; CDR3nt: TGTGCCAGCAGTTACTCGAAAACCATAAATTTT; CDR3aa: CASSYSKTINF
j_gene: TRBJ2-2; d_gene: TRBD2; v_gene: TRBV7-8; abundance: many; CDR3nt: TGTGCCAGCAGCTTAGATCTAGCGGCCGGGGAGCTGTTTTTT; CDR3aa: CASSLDLAAGELFF
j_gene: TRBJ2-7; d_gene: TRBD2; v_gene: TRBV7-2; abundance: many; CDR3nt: TGTGCCAGCAGCTTAGGGTGGCGGGAGGGGGAGCAGTACTTC; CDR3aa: CASSLGWREGEQYF
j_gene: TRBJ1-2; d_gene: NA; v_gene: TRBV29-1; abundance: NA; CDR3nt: TGCAGCGGCTGGGGGGGGGGCGGAGGCTACACCTTC; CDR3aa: CSGWGGGGGYTF
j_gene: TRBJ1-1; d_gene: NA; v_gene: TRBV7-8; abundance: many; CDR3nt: TGTGCCAGCAGCTCAGGGGTTCGCCACACTGAAGCTTTCTTT; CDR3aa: CASSSGVRHTEAFF
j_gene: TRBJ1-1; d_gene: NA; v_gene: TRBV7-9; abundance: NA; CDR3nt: TGTGCCAGCAGCTTTACTTCGAACACTGAAGCTTTCTTT; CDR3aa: CASSFTSNTEAFF
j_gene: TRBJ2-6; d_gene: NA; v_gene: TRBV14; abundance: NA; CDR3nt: TGTGCCAGCAGCCAAGTAGGGGCCAACGTCCTGACTTTC; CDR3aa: CASSQVGANVLTF
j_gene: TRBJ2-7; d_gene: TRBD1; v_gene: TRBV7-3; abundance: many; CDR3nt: TGTGCCAGCAGCCGGGACAGGGGCTACGAGCAGTACTTC; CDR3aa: CASSRDRGYEQYF
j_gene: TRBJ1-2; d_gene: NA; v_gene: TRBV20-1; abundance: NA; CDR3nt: TGCAGTGCTAGATACCAGGGACTCTACACCTTC; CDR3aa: CSARYQGLYTF
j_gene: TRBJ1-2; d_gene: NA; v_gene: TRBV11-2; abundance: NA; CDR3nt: TGTGCCAGCAGCTTATTTTACGGGGGCTCTGGAAACACCTTC; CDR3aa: CASSLFYGGSGNTF
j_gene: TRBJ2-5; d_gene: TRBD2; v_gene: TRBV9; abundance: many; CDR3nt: TGTGCCAGCAGCGTATACCCAGCGGGAGAAGAGACCCAGTACTTC; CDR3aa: CASSVYPAGEETQYF
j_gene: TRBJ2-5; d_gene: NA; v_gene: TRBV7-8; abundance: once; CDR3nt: TGTGCCAGCAGTATCGGAGTACCCCATCCGGAAGAGACCCAGTACTTC; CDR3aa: CASSIGVPHPEETQYF
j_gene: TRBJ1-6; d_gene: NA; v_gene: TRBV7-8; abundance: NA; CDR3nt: TGTGCCAGCAGCTTCGAGTCTCTTCGGGTGTCACCCCTCCACTTT; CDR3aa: CASSFESLRVSPLHF
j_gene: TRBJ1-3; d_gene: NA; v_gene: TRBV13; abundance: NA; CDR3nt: TGTGCCAGCAGCTTACGGAGGGACGAGACCGGAAACACCATATATTTT; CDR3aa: CASSLRRDETGNTIYF
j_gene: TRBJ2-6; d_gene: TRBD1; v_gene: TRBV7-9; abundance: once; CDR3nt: TGTGCCAGCAGCTTAAGGGCCACAGGGGGCTCTGGGGCCAACGTCCTGACTTTC; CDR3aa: CASSLRATGGSGANVLTF
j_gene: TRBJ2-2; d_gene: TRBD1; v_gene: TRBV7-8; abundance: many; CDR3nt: TGTGCCAGCAGCACCCAGACAGGGGCCGGCATACCTACCGGGGAGCTGTTTTTT; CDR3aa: CASSTQTGAGIPTGELFF
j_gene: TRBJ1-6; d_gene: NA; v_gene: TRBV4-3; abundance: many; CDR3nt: TGCGCCAGCAGCCGCCAACAGGGAAACGGGCATTCACCCCTCCACTTT; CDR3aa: CASSRQQGNGHSPLHF
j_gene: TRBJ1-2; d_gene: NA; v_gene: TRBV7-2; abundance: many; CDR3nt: TGTGCCAGCAGCATCAGGGTATCGAAGGGCTACACCTTC; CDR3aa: CASSIRVSKGYTF
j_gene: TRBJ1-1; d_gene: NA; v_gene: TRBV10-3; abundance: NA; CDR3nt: TGTGCCATCACCGGGACGGTGAACACTGAAGCTTTCTTT; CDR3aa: CAITGTVNTEAFF
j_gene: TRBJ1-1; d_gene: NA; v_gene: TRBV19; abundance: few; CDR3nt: TGTGCCAGCTCACCGGAAAGGGACGCCATGAACACTGAAGCTTTCTTT; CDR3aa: CASSPERDAMNTEAFF
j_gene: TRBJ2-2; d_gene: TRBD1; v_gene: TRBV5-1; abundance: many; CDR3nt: TGCGCCAGCAGCTTCTACAGGGGTCCGAACACCGGGGAGCTGTTTTTT; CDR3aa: CASSFYRGPNTGELFF
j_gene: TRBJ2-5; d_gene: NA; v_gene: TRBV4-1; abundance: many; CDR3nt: TGCGCCAGCAGCCTTGTAATCCAAGAGACCCAGTACTTC; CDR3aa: CASSLVIQETQYF
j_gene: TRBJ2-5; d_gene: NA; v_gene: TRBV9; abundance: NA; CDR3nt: TGTGCCAGCAGCGTGGAGACGGGGAGCTGGGAGACCCAGTACTTC; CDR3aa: CASSVETGSWETQYF
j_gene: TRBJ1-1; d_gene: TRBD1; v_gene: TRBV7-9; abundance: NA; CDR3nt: TGTGCCAGCAGCCACCGGGACAGATGGACTGAAGCTTTCTTT; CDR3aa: CASSHRDRWTEAFF
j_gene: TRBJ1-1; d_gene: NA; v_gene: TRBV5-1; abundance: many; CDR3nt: TGCGCCAGCAGCTTGGAAAGGGGATCGAACACTGAAGCTTTCTTT; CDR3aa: CASSLERGSNTEAFF
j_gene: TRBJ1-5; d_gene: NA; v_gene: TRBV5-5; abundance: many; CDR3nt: TGTGCCAGCAGCTTGGCCGGACAACAGCCCCAGCATTTT; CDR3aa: CASSLAGQQPQHF
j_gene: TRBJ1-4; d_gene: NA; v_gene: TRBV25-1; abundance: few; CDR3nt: TGTGCCAGCAGTGACATCCGAGACCACGGGGAAAAACTGTTTTTT; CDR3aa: CASSDIRDHGEKLFF
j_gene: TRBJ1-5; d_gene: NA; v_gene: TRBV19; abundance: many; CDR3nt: TGTGCCAGTAGTATAGGGGACGGCGGGCAGCCCCAGCATTTT; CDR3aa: CASSIGDGGQPQHF
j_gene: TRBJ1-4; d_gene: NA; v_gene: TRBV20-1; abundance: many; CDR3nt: TGCAGTGCTAGTGAATCCCGTTCAACTAATGAAAAACTGTTTTTT; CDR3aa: CSASESRSTNEKLFF
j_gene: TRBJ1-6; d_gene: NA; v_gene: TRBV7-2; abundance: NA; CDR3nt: TGTGCCAGCAGCGCTGCCCTAAGTGGTGACCTCCACTTT; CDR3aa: CASSAALSGDLHF
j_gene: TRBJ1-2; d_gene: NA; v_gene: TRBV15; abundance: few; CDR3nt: TGTGCCACCAGCAAAACCCAAGGCGGCTACACCTTC; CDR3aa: CATSKTQGGYTF
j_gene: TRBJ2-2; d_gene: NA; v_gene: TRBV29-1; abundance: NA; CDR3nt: TGCAGCGTTGAACTCCTTAACACCGGGGAGCTGTTTTTT; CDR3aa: CSVELLNTGELFF
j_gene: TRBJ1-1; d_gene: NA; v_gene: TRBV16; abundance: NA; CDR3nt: TGTGCCAGCAGCCAATCCGTCGGGGCATCAAAAGCTTTCTTT; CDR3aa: CASSQSVGASKAFF
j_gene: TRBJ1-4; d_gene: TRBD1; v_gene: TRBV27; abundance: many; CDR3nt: TGTGCCAGCAGAACCTTTTCGGGACAGAAGACCTTTAATGAAAAACTGTTTTTT; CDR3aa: CASRTFSGQKTFNEKLFF
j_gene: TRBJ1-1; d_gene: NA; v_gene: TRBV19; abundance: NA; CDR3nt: TGTGCCAGTAGTATAAGCGGTTCTGTGAACACTGAAGCTTTCTTT; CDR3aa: CASSISGSVNTEAFF
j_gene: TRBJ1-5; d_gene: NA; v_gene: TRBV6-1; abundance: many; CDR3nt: TGTGCCAGCAGCGAGGACGGCAATCAGCCCCAGCATTTT; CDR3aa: CASSEDGNQPQHF
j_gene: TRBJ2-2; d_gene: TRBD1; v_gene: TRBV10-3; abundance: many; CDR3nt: TGTGCCATCAGACCTAAACCGGGACAGGGTTACACCGGGGAGCTGTTTTTT; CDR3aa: CAIRPKPGQGYTGELFF
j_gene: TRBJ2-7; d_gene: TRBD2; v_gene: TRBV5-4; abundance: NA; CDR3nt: TGTGCCAGCAGCTTGGGAACGCGGGAGTACGAGCAGTACTTC; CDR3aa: CASSLGTREYEQYF
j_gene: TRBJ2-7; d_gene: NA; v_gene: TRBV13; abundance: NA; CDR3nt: TGTGCCAGCAGCGGGGGACATCCCTACGAGCAGTACTTC; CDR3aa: CASSGGHPYEQYF
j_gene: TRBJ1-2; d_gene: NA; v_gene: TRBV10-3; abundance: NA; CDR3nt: TGTGCCATCAGTGAACTACAGGTCTATGGCTACACCTTC; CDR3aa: CAISELQVYGYTF
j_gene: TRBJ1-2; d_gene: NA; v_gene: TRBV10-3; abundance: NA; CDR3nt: TGTGCCATCAGCGATATCTCCGGGACGGCCTATGGCTACACCTTC; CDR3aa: CAISDISGTAYGYTF
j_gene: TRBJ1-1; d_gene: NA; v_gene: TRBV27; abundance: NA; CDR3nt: TGTGCCACCCAAGGGGGAGGGGGTAGTTATAAAGCTTTCTTT; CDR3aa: CATQGGGGSYKAFF
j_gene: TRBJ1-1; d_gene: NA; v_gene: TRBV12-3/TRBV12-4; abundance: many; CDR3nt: TGTGCCAGCAGTTTACCCCAGCAGGGACACGCTGAAGCTTTCTTT; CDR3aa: CASSLPQQGHAEAFF
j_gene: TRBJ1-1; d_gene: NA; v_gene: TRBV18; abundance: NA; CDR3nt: TGTGCCAGCTCGCGCGACAGAAGGACTGAAGCTTTCTTT; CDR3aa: CASSRDRRTEAFF
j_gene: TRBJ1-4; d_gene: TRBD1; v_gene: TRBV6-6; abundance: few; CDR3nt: TGTGCCAGCAGTGACCCCGCGACAGGGGTTGAAAAACTGTTTTTT; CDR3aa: CASSDPATGVEKLFF
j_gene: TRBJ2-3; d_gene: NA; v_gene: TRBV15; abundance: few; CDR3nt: TGTGCCACCAGCAGAGATCTGGGGGCATGGACAGATACGCAGTATTTT; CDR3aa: CATSRDLGAWTDTQYF
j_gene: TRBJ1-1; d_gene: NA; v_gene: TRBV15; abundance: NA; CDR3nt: TGTGCCACCAGCAGAGGGCGGGTGAACACTGAAGCTTTCTTT; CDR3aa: CATSRGRVNTEAFF
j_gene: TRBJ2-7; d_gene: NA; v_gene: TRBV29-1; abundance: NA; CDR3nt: TGCAGCCAAGGGGGGCTCTACGAGCAGTACTTC; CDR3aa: CSQGGLYEQYF
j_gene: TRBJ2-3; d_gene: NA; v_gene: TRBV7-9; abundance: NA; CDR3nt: TGTGCCAGCAGCCGAAGAGGCCCTAGCACAGATACGCAGTATTTT; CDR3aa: CASSRRGPSTDTQYF
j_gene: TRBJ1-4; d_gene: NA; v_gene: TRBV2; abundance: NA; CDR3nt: TGTGCCAGCATGAATGAAAAACTGTTTTTT; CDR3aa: CASMNEKLFF
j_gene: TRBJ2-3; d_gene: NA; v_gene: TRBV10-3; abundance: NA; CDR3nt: TGTGCCATCAGTGGGACAGGCACAGATACGCAGTATTTT; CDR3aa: CAISGTGTDTQYF
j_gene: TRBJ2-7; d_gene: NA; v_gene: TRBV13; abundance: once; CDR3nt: TGTGCCAGCGGGGATTCCCCCTACGAGCAGTACTTC; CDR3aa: CASGDSPYEQYF